This TCR beta chain was observed in a study of technical replicates of blood from several donors listed by TCRdb under 2017. Ends trimmed: V by 4 bases, J by 3 bases; bases unmatched to a gene: 8. Sequences MNHEY (CDR1) and SMNVEV (CDR2) are obtained from the germline V gene (reference sequence). Including the terminal cysteine and phenylalanine, the CDR3 comprises 15 residues. Only the CDR3 region is kept as DNA, spanning 45 bases read in frame from base 1. The count of this clone is one. It has no known antigen specificity. There are no base qualities to consult, and no much larger clone falls within one base. Library prep was done by the immunoSEQ multiplex PCR assay. Sourced from immuneACCESS, this table was stored by TCRdb with only in-frame sequences that have V and J called. A share of the clones is absent; for the studies checked, an unresolved V gene accounts for under half, and the remainder has no known explanation. In all, the sample holds just over 95,000 clones, and approximately 96% of those were seen once. Roughly 0.2% of the sample comes from the top ten.

Input material: T cells isolated from PBMCs. This TCR derives from a human donor in good health. Recombination connected TRBV27 to TRBJ1-2, and 7 junction bases match TRBD1. In nucleotide form, the sequence is TGTGCCAGCAGTTGGCGATACGGGACAGACTATGGCTACACCTTC. Its translation reads: CASSWRYGTDYGYTF.